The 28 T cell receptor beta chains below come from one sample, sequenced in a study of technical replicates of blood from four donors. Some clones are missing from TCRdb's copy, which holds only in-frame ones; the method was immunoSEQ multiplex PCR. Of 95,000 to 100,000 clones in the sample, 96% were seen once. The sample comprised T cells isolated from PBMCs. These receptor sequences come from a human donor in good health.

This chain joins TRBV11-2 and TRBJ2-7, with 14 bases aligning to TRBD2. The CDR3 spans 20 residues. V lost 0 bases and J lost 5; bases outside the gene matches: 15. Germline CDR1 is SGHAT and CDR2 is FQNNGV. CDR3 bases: TGTGCCAGCAGCTTAGATAGGACTAGCGGGAGGCCAATGGGATCCGACGAGCAGTACTTC. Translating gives CASSLDRTSGRPMGSDEQYF.

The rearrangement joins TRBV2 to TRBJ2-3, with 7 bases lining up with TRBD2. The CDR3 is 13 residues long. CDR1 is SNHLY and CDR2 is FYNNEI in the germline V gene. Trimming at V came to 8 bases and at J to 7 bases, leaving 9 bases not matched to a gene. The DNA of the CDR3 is TGTGCCAGCGTCCCGGGACTATCTTATACGCAGTATTTT. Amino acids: CASVPGLSYTQYF.

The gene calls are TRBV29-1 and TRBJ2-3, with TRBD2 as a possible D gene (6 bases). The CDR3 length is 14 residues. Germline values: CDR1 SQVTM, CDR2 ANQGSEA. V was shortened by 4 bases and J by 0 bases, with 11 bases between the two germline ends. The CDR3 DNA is TGCAGCGTTGTAGTACTAGCTAGCACAGATACGCAGTATTTT. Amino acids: CSVVVLASTDTQYF.

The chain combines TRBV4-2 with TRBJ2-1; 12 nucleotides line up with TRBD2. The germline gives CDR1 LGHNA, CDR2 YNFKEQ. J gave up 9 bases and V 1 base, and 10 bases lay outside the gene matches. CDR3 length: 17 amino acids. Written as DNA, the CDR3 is TGTGCCAGCAGCCAAGGGACTAGCGGGAACGGTATGGGTGAGCAGTTCTTC. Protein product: CASSQGTSGNGMGEQFF.

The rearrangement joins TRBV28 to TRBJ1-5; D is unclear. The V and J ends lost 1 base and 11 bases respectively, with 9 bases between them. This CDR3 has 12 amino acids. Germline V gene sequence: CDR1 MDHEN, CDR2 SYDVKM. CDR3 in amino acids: CASSLFRGAQHF. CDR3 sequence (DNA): TGTGCCAGCAGTTTATTTCGGGGAGCCCAGCATTTT.

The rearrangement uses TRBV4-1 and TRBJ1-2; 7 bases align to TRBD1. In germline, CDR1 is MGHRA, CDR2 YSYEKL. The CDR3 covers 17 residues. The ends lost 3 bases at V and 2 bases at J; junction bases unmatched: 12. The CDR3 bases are TGCGCCAGCAGCCACCTAATTCGTGGCAGGGGGAACTATGGCTACACCTTC. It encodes CASSHLIRGRGNYGYTF.

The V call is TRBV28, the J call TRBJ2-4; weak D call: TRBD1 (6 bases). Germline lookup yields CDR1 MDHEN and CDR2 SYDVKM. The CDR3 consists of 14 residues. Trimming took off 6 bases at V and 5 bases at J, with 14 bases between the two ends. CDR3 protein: CASRLLKGENIQYF. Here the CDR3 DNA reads TGTGCCAGCAGGTTGTTAAAGGGGGAAAACATTCAGTACTTC.

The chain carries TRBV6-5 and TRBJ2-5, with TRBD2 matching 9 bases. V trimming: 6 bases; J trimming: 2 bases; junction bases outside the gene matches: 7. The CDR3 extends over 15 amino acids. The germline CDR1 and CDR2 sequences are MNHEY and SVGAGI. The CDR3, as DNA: TGTGCCAGCAGCCGAGGACTAGCGAAGCAAGAGACCCAGTACTTC. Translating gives CASSRGLAKQETQYF.

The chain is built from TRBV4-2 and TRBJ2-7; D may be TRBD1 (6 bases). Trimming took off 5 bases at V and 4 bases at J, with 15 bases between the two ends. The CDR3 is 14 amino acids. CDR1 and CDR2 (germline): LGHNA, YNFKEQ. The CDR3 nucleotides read TGTGCCAGCAGCACTCCAGGGGCAGCTTACGAGCAGTACTTC. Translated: CASSTPGAAYEQYF.

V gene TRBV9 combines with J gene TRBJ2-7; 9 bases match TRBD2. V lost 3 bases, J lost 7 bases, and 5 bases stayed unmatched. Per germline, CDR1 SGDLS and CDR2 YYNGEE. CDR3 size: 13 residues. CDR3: CASSASGGIEQYF. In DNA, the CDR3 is TGTGCCAGCAGCGCGAGCGGGGGGATTGAGCAGTACTTC.

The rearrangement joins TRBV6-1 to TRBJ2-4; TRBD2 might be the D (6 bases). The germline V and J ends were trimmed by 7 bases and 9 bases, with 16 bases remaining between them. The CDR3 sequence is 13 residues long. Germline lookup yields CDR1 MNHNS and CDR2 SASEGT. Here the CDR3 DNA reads TGTGCCAGCACGGCGGCGGGATGGGGCATTCAGTACTTC. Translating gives CASTAAGWGIQYF.

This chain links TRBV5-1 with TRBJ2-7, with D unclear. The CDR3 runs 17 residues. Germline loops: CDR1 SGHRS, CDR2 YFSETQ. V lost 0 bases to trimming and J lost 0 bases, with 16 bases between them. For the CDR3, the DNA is TGCGCCAGCAGCTTGGCACCAAGCTCTAGAGACTCCTACGAGCAGTACTTC. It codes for CASSLAPSSRDSYEQYF.

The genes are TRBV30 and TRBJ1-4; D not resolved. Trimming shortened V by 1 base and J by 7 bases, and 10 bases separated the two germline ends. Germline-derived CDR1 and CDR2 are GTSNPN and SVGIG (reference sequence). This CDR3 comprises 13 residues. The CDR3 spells CAWSGGRSEKLFF. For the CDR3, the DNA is TGTGCCTGGAGTGGAGGGCGCAGTGAAAAACTGTTTTTT.

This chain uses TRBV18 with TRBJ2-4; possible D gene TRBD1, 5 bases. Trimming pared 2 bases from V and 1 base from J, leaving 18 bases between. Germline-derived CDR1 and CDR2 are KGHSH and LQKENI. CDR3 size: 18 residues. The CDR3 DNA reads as TGTGCCAGCTCACCATATCAGGGTTCCGGTGTGGCCAAAAACATTCAGTACTTC. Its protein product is CASSPYQGSGVAKNIQYF.

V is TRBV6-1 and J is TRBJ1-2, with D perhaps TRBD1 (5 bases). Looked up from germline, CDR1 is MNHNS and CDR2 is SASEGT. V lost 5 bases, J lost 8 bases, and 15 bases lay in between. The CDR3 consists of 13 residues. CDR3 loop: CASSTPEQGGYTF. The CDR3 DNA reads TGTGCCAGCAGTACCCCGGAGCAGGGAGGCTACACCTTC.

CDR3 protein: CASSSRGYNYGYTF. For the CDR3, the DNA is TGTGCCAGCAGCTCCCGGGGGTATAACTATGGCTACACCTTC. V usage is TRBV27 and J usage is TRBJ1-2; possibly TRBD1 for D (5 bases). The V gene's germline CDR1 is MNHEY and CDR2 SMNVEV (reference sequence). The CDR3 loop spans 14 amino acids. The ends were cut back, 6 bases at V and 1 base at J, with 12 bases in the middle.

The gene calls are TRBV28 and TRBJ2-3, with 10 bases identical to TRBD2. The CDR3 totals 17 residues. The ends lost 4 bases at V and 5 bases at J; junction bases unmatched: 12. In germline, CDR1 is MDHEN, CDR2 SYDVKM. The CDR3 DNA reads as TGTGCCAGCAGTTCCCCTGCTAGCGGGAGAGGTAAAGATACGCAGTATTTT. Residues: CASSSPASGRGKDTQYF.

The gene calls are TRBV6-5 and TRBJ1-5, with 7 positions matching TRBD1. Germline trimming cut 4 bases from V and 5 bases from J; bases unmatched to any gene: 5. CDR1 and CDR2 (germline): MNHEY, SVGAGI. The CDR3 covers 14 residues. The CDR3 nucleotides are TGTGCCAGCAGTTTCAACCAGGGGGATCAGCCCCAGCATTTT. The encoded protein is CASSFNQGDQPQHF.

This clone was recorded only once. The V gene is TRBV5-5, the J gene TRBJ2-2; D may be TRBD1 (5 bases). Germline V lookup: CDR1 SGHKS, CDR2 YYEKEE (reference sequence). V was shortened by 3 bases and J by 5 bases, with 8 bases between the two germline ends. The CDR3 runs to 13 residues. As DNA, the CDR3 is TGTGCCAGCAGCTATCAGGGTACCGGGGAGCTGTTTTTT. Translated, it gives CASSYQGTGELFF.

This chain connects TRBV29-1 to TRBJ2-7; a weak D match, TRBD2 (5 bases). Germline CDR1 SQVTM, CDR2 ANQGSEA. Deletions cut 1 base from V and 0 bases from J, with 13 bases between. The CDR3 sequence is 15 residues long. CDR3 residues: CSVEAVSGFSYEQYF. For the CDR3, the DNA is TGCAGCGTTGAAGCAGTAAGCGGATTCTCCTACGAGCAGTACTTC.

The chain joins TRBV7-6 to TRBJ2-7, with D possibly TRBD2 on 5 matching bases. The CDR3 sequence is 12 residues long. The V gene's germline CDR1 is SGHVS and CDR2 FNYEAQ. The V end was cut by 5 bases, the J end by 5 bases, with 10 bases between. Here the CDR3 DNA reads TGTGCCAGCAGCGCTAGCCCCCACGAGCAGTACTTC. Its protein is CASSASPHEQYF. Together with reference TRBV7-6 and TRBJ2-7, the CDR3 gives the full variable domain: GAGVSQSPRYKVTKRGQDVALRCDPISGHVSLYWYRQALGQGPEFLTYFNYEAQQDKSGLPNDRFSAERPEGSISTLTIQRTEQRDSAMYRCASSASPHEQYFGPGTRLTVT.

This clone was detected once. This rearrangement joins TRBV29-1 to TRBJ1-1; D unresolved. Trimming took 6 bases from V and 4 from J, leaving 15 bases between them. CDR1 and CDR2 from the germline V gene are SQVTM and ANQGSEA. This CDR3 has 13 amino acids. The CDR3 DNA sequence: TGCAGCGTGCACCTCGGGGTGGGCACTGAAGCTTTCTTT. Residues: CSVHLGVGTEAFF.

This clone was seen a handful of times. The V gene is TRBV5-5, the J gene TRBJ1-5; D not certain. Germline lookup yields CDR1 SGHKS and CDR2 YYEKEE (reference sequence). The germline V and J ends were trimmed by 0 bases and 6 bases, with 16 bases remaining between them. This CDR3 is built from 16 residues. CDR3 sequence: CASSLVGNILAQPQHF. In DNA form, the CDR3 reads TGTGCCAGCAGCTTGGTGGGTAATATCTTAGCTCAGCCCCAGCATTTT.

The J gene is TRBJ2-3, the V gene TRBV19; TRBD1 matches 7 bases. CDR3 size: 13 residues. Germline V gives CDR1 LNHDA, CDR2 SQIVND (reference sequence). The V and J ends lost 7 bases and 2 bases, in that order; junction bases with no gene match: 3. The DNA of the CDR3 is TGTGCCAGTAAGACAGGGCCCACAGATACGCAGTATTTT. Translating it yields CASKTGPTDTQYF. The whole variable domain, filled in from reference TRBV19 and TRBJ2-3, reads DGGITQSPKYLFRKEGQNVTLSCEQNLNHDAMYWYRQDPGQGLRLIYYSQIVNDFQKGDIAEGYSVSREKKESFPLTVTSAQKNPTAFYLCASKTGPTDTQYFGPGTRLTVL.

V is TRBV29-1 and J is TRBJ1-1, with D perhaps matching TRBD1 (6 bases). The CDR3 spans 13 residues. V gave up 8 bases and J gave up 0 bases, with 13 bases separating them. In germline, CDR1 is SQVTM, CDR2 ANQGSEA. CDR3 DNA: TGCAGCATACCTGGACAGTTGAACACTGAAGCTTTCTTT. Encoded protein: CSIPGQLNTEAFF. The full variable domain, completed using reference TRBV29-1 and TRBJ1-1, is SAVISQKPSRDICQRGTSLTIQCQVDSQVTMMFWYRQQPGQSLTLIATANQGSEATYESGFVIDKFPISRPNLTFSTLTVSNMSPEDSSIYLCSIPGQLNTEAFFGQGTRLTVV.

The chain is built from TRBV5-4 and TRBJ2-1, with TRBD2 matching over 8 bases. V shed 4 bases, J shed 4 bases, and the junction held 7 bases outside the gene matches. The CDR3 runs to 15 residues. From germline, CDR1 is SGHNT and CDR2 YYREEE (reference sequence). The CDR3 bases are TGTGCCAGCAGCCCACAGCGGGGGCCTTACAATGAGCAGTTCTTC. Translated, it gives CASSPQRGPYNEQFF.

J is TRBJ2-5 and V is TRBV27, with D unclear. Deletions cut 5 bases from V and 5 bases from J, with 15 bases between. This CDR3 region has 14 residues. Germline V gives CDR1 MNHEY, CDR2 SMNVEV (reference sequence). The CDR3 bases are TGTGCCAGCAGTACCCTGACGAGCGCGGAGACCCAGTACTTC. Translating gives CASSTLTSAETQYF.

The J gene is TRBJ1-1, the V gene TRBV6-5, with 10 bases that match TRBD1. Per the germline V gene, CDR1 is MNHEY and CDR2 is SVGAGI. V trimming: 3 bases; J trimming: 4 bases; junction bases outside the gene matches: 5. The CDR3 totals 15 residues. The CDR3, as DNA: TGTGCCAGCAGTTATGCTGACAGGGGGCCCACTGAAGCTTTCTTT. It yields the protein CASSYADRGPTEAFF.